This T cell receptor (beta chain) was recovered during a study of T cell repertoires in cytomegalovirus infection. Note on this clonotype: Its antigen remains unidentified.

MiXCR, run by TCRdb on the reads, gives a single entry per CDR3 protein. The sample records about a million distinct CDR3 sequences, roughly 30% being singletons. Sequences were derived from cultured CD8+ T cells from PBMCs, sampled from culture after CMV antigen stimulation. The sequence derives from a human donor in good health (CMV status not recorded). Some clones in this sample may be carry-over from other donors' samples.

The CDR3 DNA reads as TGTGCCAGCAAAATTACCGGGACAGGGGCAACTAATGAAAAACTGTTTTTT. This gives the protein CASKITGTGATNEKLFF. The chain is built from TRBV6-5 and TRBJ1-4; TRBD1 agrees at 10 bases. The J segment lost 0 bases and the V segment lost 7 bases, leaving 8 bases of the junction unmatched. The CDR3 consists of 17 residues. CDR1 and CDR2 from the germline V gene are MNHEY and SVGAGI.